A selection of T cell receptor beta chains follows, all from one sample in a study of identical twins. TCRdb independently ran MiXCR on the 5' RACE reads; one entry per CDR3 protein. This sample yields 430,000 or so distinct CDR3 sequences, of which 20% to 25% are seen a single time; roughly 2.8% belongs to the top ten. The same sample was also studied in work on T cells expressing NK-cell markers.

The material sequenced was CD4+ T cells sorted from blood. Source of these receptors: a woman between 18 and 29 years old in good health. Each CDR3 is given with its conserved first and last residue. A D gene is named only where the DNA matches it firmly. Clone size is given for some rows only: seen once, a few or many times, or a class if the clone is expanded.

v_gene,d_gene,abundance,j_gene,CDR3aa,CDR3nt
TRBV4-3,TRBD2,few,TRBJ2-3,CASSRSGSGTDTQYF,TGCGCCAGCAGTCGTAGCGGGAGCGGAACAGATACGCAGTATTTT
TRBV20-1,TRBD1,few,TRBJ2-7,CSLGQGNSYEQYF,TGCAGTTTGGGACAGGGGAACTCCTACGAGCAGTACTTC
TRBV15,.,.,TRBJ2-5,CATSYKAEETQYF,TGTGCCACCAGCTACAAGGCTGAAGAGACCCAGTACTTC
TRBV2,.,few,TRBJ1-1,CASSARWGNTEAFF,TGTGCCAGCAGCGCGAGGTGGGGGAACACTGAAGCTTTCTTT
TRBV20-1,.,.,TRBJ1-1,CSAGETLNTEAFF,TGCAGTGCCGGGGAGACCCTGAACACTGAAGCTTTCTTT
TRBV6-6,.,.,TRBJ1-2,CASTDSPYGYTF,TGTGCCAGCACCGACAGTCCCTATGGCTACACCTTC
TRBV6-2/TRBV6-3,.,few,TRBJ1-2,CASSQTAYGYTF,TGTGCCAGCAGCCAGACAGCATATGGCTACACCTTC
TRBV5-1,TRBD1,few,TRBJ1-2,CASSGQGAYNYGYTF,TGCGCCAGCTCAGGACAGGGGGCCTATAACTATGGCTACACCTTC
TRBV20-1,.,.,TRBJ2-2,CSATTVGSTTGELFF,TGCAGTGCTACCACCGTCGGCTCAACTACCGGGGAGCTGTTTTTT
TRBV5-1,.,.,TRBJ2-6,CASSKNSGANVLTF,TGCGCCAGCAGCAAGAACTCTGGGGCCAACGTCCTGACTTTC
TRBV21-1,.,few,TRBJ2-2,CASSKCETHTGELFF,TGTGCCAGCAGCAAATGCGAGACACACACCGGGGAGCTGTTTTTT
TRBV3-1,.,few,TRBJ1-1,CASSQVSTEAFF,TGTGCCAGCAGCCAAGTATCTACTGAAGCTTTCTTT
TRBV12-3/TRBV12-4,.,few,TRBJ1-2,CASRGPSLHGYTF,TGTGCCAGCAGGGGGCCCAGCCTCCATGGCTACACCTTC
TRBV18,.,few,TRBJ2-1,CASSPSWGRDNEQFF,TGTGCCAGCTCACCCTCCTGGGGGCGGGACAATGAGCAGTTCTTC
TRBV20-1,.,few,TRBJ1-2,CSAPSGGANYGYTF,TGCAGTGCCCCGTCGGGGGGAGCTAACTATGGCTACACCTTC
TRBV5-1,.,few,TRBJ2-3,CASSWPRQAGSTDTQYF,TGCGCCAGCAGCTGGCCGAGACAGGCAGGGAGCACAGATACGCAGTATTTT
TRBV6-1,.,.,TRBJ1-1,CASRKQGSTEAFF,TGTGCCAGCAGGAAACAGGGTAGCACTGAAGCTTTCTTT
TRBV5-1,.,.,TRBJ2-1,CASSLGRRDSYNEQFF,TGCGCCAGCAGCTTGGGGCGGCGCGACTCCTACAATGAGCAGTTCTTC
TRBV9,TRBD2,.,TRBJ2-3,CASSVGASGGRSTDTQYF,TGTGCCAGCAGCGTAGGGGCTAGCGGAGGCCGGAGCACAGATACGCAGTATTTT
TRBV6-2/TRBV6-3,.,many,TRBJ2-1,CASSYGGNEQFF,TGTGCCAGCAGTTACGGGGGAAATGAGCAGTTCTTC
TRBV5-1,TRBD2,few,TRBJ2-1,CASSQLPSGRVGEQFF,TGCGCCAGCAGCCAGCTACCCAGCGGGAGGGTGGGGGAGCAGTTCTTC
TRBV29-1,.,.,TRBJ2-2,CSFFNTGELFF,TGCAGCTTCTTTAACACCGGGGAGCTGTTTTTT
TRBV3-1,.,.,TRBJ1-2,CASSQSGVHYTF,TGTGCCAGCAGCCAATCGGGGGTACACTACACCTTC
TRBV3-1,.,.,TRBJ2-1,CASSQARTEQFF,TGTGCCAGCAGCCAAGCTCGGACTGAGCAGTTCTTC
TRBV11-1,.,.,TRBJ2-6,CASSLFMAGYFSGANVLTF,TGTGCCAGCAGCTTATTTATGGCAGGCTATTTCTCTGGGGCCAACGTCCTGACTTTC
TRBV5-1,.,many,TRBJ2-1,CASSPEGASYNEQFF,TGCGCCAGCAGCCCGGAGGGGGCTAGCTACAATGAGCAGTTCTTC
TRBV9,.,few,TRBJ2-3,CASSVAAGIDTQYF,TGTGCCAGCAGCGTAGCAGCAGGGATAGATACGCAGTATTTT
TRBV12-3/TRBV12-4,TRBD1,.,TRBJ1-2,CASTRTGGNYGYTF,TGTGCCAGCACCAGGACAGGGGGAAACTATGGCTACACCTTC
TRBV28,TRBD1,.,TRBJ2-5,CASSLSRQGLTQETQYF,TGTGCCAGCAGTCTGTCCCGACAGGGTTTGACACAGGAGACCCAGTACTTC